This T cell receptor (beta chain) was recovered during a study of blood T cell repertoires in COVID-19. Study-level information: The study drew acute and convalescent COVID-19 samples from the United States, Italy and Spain. Sources were T cells, B-cell-depleted T cells, or PBMCs; the material itself was cDNA or gDNA.

Patients in Seattle were enrolled during active infection, then followed longitudinally. As originally analysed: It was from reference gene primer amplification that nucleated cell counts were estimated. Using immunoSEQ multiplex PCR, the repertoire was profiled, and TCRdb retains in-frame clones only, with some absent. Clone size and the V and J calls come from that table; the DNA yielded D and trimming. The sample includes about 290,000 clones, approximately 89% of them seen just once. The receptor's source is a woman in her thirties with COVID-19, enrolled during active disease. The sequencing input was peripheral blood.

CDR3 nucleotides: TGTGCCAGCAGCTCTTGGAGGGGCTCGAACACCGGGGAGCTGTTTTTT. Protein sequence: CASSSWRGSNTGELFF. The chain joins TRBV7-9 to TRBJ2-2; D perhaps matches TRBD2 (6 bases). The germline V and J ends were trimmed by 4 bases and 0 bases, with 12 bases remaining between them. Germline V gives CDR1 SEHNR, CDR2 FQNEAQ (reference sequence). This CDR3 is built from 16 residues. The full variable domain, in which reference TRBV7-9 and TRBJ2-2 provide the parts outside the CDR3, is DTGVSQNPRHKITKRGQNVTFRCDPISEHNRLYWYRQTLGQGPEFLTYFQNEAQLEKSRLLSDRFSAERPKGSFSTLEIQRTEQGDSAMYLCASSSWRGSNTGELFFGEGSRLTVL.